These 5 T cell receptor beta chains share one sample of origin, sequenced in a study of early T cells in non-severe SARS-CoV-2 infection. TCRdb recomputed calls from the 5' RACE reads with MiXCR, one row per CDR3 protein. The repertoire holds tens of thousands of distinct CDR3 sequences, around 12% seen once, with 4% to 5.5% in the top ten. The sequenced material came from whole blood. Source of these receptors: an adult who was a healthcare worker with PCR-confirmed SARS-CoV-2 infection or an uninfected control (not recorded which).

The chain couples TRBV24-1 to TRBJ2-3, with D possibly being TRBD1 (6 bases). CDR1 and CDR2 from the germline V gene are KGHDR and SFDVKD. This CDR3 spans 16 amino acids. The V gene lost 1 base and the J gene lost 1 base, with 11 bases spanning the gap. CDR3 in DNA: TGTGCCACCAGTGATTTACAGGGCCGCGGCACAGATACGCAGTATTTT. This sequence encodes CATSDLQGRGTDTQYF.

This clonotype was seen a few times. V is TRBV18 and J is TRBJ2-3; D uncertain. V lost 2 bases to trimming and J lost 0 bases, with 9 bases between them. This CDR3 comprises 15 residues. CDR1 KGHSH and CDR2 LQKENI come from the germline V gene. The DNA of the CDR3 is TGTGCCAGCTCACCAGTATCCCCTAGCACAGATACGCAGTATTTT. Encoded protein: CASSPVSPSTDTQYF. The whole variable domain, filled in from reference TRBV18 and TRBJ2-3, reads NAGVMQNPRHLVRRRGQEARLRCSPMKGHSHVYWYRQLPEEGLKFMVYLQKENIIDESGMPKERFSAEFPKEGPSILRIQQVVRGDSAAYFCASSPVSPSTDTQYFGPGTRLTVL.

This clonotype was counted between two and nine times. The rearrangement links TRBV20-1 to TRBJ2-1; 11 nucleotides match TRBD2. The CDR3 has 13 amino acids. V lost 5 bases, J lost 6 bases, and 3 bases stayed unmatched. From germline, CDR1 is DFQATT and CDR2 SNEGSKA (reference sequence). In nucleotides, the CDR3 is TGCAGTGCTCCTACTAGCGGGGGCAATGAGCAGTTCTTC. It is translated as CSAPTSGGNEQFF.

The rearrangement joins TRBV29-1 to TRBJ1-1; 7 nucleotides align to TRBD1. The germline gives CDR1 SQVTM, CDR2 ANQGSEA. V gave up 7 bases and J gave up 5 bases; unmatched junction bases: 1. The length of the CDR3 is 10 residues. CDR3: CSARGTEAFF. The CDR3 DNA reads TGCAGCGCCAGGGGGACTGAAGCTTTCTTT.

The J gene is TRBJ2-5, the V gene TRBV24-1, with 8 nucleotides matching TRBD1. Looked up from germline, CDR1 is KGHDR and CDR2 is SFDVKD. The CDR3 has 15 residues. The V and J ends lost 4 bases and 4 bases, in that order; junction bases with no gene match: 7. This CDR3 is CATSEPGQARETQYF. For the CDR3, the DNA is TGTGCCACCAGTGAGCCGGGACAGGCCCGAGAGACCCAGTACTTC.